The 5 T cell receptor beta chains reported below all come from one sample, sequenced in a study of OX40 agonist ivuxolimab in advanced cancers. Using immunoSEQ multiplex PCR, the repertoire was profiled, and TCRdb retains in-frame clones only, with some absent. The data hold under 95,000 clones, with 87% observed a single time. The sequencing here drew on CD4+ or CD8+ T cells sorted from blood, taken in a trial of the OX40 agonist ivuxolimab. All receptors derive from an adult with an advanced solid tumor such as melanoma, head and neck, liver or kidney cancer.

The V gene is TRBV18, the J gene TRBJ1-1; D ambiguous. Germline-derived CDR1 and CDR2 are KGHSH and LQKENI. Trimming took off 0 bases at V and 5 bases at J, with 7 bases between the two ends. The CDR3 extends over 13 amino acids. The CDR3 sequence is CASSPPRVTEAFF. CDR3 DNA sequence: TGTGCCAGCTCACCACCGAGGGTAACTGAAGCTTTCTTT. Full variable domain (missing parts from reference TRBV18 and TRBJ1-1): NAGVMQNPRHLVRRRGQEARLRCSPMKGHSHVYWYRQLPEEGLKFMVYLQKENIIDESGMPKERFSAEFPKEGPSILRIQQVVRGDSAAYFCASSPPRVTEAFFGQGTRLTVV.

In this sample, this clone turned up a few times. V gene TRBV28 combines with J gene TRBJ2-5; 7 bases fit TRBD2. The CDR3 length is 14 residues. V shed 8 bases, J shed 5 bases, and the junction held 11 bases outside the gene matches. Germline V gene lookup returns CDR1 MDHEN and CDR2 SYDVKM. CDR3 bases: TGTGCCAGCGTAAGGGCGGGAGACGGGGAGACCCAGTACTTC. This sequence encodes CASVRAGDGETQYF. Using reference TRBV28 and TRBJ2-5 for the parts outside the CDR3, the full variable domain is DVKVTQSSRYLVKRTGEKVFLECVQDMDHENMFWYRQDPGLGLRLIYFSYDVKMKEKGDIPEGYSVSREKKERFSLILESASTNQTSMYLCASVRAGDGETQYFGPGTRLLVL.

The chain links TRBV11-3 to TRBJ1-6; no reliable D call. CDR1 and CDR2 from the germline V gene are SGHNT and YENEEA. This CDR3 comprises 13 residues. V lost 0 bases and J 10 bases, leaving 7 bases between the germline ends. In DNA, the CDR3 is TGTGCCAGCAGCTTAGATCGAGGATCACCCCTCCACTTT. It translates to CASSLDRGSPLHF. The whole variable domain, remainder taken from reference TRBV11-3 and TRBJ1-6, is EAGVVQSPRYKIIEKKQPVAFWCNPISGHNTLYWYLQNLGQGPELLIRYENEEAVDDSQLPKDRFSAERLKGVDSTLKIQPAELGDSAVYLCASSLDRGSPLHFGNGTRLTVT.

This chain joins TRBV7-9 and TRBJ2-2, with 8 bases aligning to TRBD1. CDR1 is SEHNR and CDR2 is FQNEAQ in the germline V gene (reference sequence). Trimming cost V 8 bases and J 3 bases; bases outside gene matches: 8. This CDR3 comprises 15 residues. The CDR3 DNA sequence: TGTGCCAGCCTACTCGCAGGGGGCTACACCGGGGAGCTGTTTTTT. The encoded protein is CASLLAGGYTGELFF. The entire variable domain, with the rest obtained from reference TRBV7-9 and TRBJ2-2, is as follows: DTGVSQNPRHKITKRGQNVTFRCDPISEHNRLYWYRQTLGQGPEFLTYFQNEAQLEKSRLLSDRFSAERPKGSFSTLEIQRTEQGDSAMYLCASLLAGGYTGELFFGEGSRLTVL.

The J gene is TRBJ2-1, the V gene TRBV6-5; D gene ambiguous. CDR1 is MNHEY, CDR2 SVGAGI, per germline. The CDR3 extends over 15 amino acids. Trimming took off 6 bases at V and 0 bases at J, with 12 bases between the two ends. CDR3 bases: TGTGCCAGCAGCCCTACATCTATCTCCTACAATGAGCAGTTCTTC. Translation: CASSPTSISYNEQFF.